The T cell receptor (beta chain) described here comes from a study of T cell changes during pregnancy in multiple sclerosis (dated by TCRdb to the late 2010s). For the study in its entirety: The study looked at changes in the T cell repertoire across pregnancy in women with multiple sclerosis.

With regard to this clone: What antigen it recognizes has not been identified. Base qualities are not recorded, but no much larger clone differs from it by a single base.

The library was prepared using the immunoSEQ multiplex PCR assay. As stored in TCRdb, this immuneACCESS dataset retains in-frame rearrangements with V and J assigned. A fraction of the clones does not appear; measured against another copy, unresolved V genes explain less than half of the discrepancy, and the remainder lacks a known reason. This sample holds 90,000 to 120,000 clones; 90% to 95% were observed only once. The ten largest clones take up around 3.2% of the sample. A distance of 15 bases separates the germline ends of V and J, which lose 2 bases and 16 bases respectively. The CDR3 spans 12 residues, from the cysteine through the phenylalanine. Only the CDR3 part of the read is kept: 36 bases, read in frame from the first base. From the germline V gene, CDR1 is SGHTA and CDR2 is FQGNSA.

This specimen was peripheral blood, taken after pregnancy. The V and J segments used are TRBV7-2 and TRBJ2-1; a confident D gene designation cannot be given. This TCR came from a female donor with multiple sclerosis, enrolled in a pregnancy study. DNA sequence: TGTGCCAGCAGCTTAAATGGCCTAGAATATTTCTTC. The encoded protein is CASSLNGLEYFF.